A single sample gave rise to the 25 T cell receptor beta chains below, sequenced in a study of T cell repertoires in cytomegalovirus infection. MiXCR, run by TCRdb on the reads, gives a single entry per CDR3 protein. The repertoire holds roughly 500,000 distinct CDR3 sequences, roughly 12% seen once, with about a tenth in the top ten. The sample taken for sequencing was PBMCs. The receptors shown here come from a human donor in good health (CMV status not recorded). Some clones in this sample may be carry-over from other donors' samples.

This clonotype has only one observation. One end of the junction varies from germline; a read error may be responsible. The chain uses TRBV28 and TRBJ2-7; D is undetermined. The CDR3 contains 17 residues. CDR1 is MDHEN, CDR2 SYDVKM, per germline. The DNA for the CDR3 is TGTGCCAACAGTGAATTAACCGGGCCACCGGTTATACTCGAGCAGTACTTC. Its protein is CANSELTGPPVILEQYF.

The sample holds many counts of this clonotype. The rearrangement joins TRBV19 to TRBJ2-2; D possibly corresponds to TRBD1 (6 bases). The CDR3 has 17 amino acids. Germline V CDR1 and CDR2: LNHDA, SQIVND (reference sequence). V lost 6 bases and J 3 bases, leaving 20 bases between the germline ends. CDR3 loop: CASRGALPRLHTGELFF. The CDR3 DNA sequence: TGTGCCAGTAGGGGGGCACTACCAAGACTTCACACCGGGGAGCTGTTTTTT.

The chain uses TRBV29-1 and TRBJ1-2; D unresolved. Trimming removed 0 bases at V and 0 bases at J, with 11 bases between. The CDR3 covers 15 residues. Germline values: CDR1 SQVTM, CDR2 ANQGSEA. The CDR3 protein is CSVEDHGQSNYGYTF. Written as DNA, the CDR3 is TGCAGCGTTGAAGATCATGGGCAGTCTAACTATGGCTACACCTTC.

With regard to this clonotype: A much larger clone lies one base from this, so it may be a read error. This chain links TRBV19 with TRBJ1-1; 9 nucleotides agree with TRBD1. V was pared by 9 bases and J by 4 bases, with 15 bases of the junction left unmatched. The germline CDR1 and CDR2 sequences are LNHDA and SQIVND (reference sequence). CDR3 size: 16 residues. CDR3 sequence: CASRNPLRDRVTEAFF. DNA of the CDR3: TGTGCCAGCAGGAACCCCCTCCGGGACAGGGTCACTGAAGCTTTCTTT.

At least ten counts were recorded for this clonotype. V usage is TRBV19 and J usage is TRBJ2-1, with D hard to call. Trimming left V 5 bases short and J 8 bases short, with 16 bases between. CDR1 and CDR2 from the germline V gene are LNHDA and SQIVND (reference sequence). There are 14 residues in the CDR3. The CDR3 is CASSHGSPYDEQFF. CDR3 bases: TGTGCCAGTAGTCACGGCAGCCCATATGATGAGCAGTTCTTC.

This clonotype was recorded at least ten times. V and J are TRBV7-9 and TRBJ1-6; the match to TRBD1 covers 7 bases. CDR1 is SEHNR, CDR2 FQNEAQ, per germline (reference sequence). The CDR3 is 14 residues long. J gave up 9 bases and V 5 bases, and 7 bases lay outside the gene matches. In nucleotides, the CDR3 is TGTGCCAGCAGCCGCGGAGGGGGCGGTTCACCCCTCCACTTT. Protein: CASSRGGGGSPLHF.

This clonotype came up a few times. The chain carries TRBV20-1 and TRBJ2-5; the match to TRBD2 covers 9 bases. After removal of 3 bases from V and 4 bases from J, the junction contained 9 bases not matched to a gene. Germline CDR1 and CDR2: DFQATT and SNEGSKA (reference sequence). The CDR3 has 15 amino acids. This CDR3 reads CSARRLAGRGETQYF. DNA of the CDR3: TGCAGTGCTAGGAGGCTAGCGGGGAGGGGAGAGACCCAGTACTTC.

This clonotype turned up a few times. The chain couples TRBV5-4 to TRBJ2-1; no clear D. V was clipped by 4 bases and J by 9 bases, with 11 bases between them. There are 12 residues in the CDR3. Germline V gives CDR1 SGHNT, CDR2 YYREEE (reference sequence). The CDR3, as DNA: TGTGCCAGCAGCGCTACCAGCCCTGAGCAGTTCTTC. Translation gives CASSATSPEQFF. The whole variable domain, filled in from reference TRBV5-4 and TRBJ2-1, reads ETGVTQSPTHLIKTRGQQVTLRCSSQSGHNTVSWYQQALGQGPQFIFQYYREEENGRGNFPPRFSGLQFPNYSSELNVNALELDDSALYLCASSATSPEQFFGPGTRLTVL.

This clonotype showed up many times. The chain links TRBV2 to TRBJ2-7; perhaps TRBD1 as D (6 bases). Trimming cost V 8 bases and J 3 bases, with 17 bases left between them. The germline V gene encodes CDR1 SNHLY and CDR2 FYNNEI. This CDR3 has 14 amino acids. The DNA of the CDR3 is TGTGCCAGCTCCAACGTCCAGGGGATCTACGAGCAGTACTTC. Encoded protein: CASSNVQGIYEQYF.

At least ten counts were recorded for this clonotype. The CDR3 protein is CASSFGETQYF. The CDR3 region has the DNA TGTGCCAGCAGCTTTGGGGAGACCCAGTACTTC. The V gene is TRBV12-3 or TRBV12-4, the J gene TRBJ2-5; D is ambiguous. The CDR3 extends over 11 amino acids. Trimming cost V 6 bases and J 5 bases, with 7 bases left between them.

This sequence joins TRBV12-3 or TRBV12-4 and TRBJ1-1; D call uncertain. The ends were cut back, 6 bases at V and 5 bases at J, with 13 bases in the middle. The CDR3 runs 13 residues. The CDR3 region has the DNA TGTGCCAGCAGCTGGAAGACGGGGACTGAAGCTTTCTTT. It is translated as CASSWKTGTEAFF.

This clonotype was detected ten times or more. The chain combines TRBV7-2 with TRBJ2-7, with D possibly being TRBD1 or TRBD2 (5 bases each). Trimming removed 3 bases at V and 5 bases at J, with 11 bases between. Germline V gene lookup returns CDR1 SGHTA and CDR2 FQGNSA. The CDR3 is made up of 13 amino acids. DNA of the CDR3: TGTGCCAGCAGCTTGGGGGTTCCTAACGAGCAGTACTTC. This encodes CASSLGVPNEQYF.

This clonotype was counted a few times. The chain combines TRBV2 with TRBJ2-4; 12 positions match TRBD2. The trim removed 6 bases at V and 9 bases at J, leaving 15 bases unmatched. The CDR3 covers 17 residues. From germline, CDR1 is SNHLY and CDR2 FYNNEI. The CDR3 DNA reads TGTGCCAGCAGCCAGGGGCTAGCGGGGGGGCCGGCAAGCATTCAGTACTTC. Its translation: CASSQGLAGGPASIQYF.

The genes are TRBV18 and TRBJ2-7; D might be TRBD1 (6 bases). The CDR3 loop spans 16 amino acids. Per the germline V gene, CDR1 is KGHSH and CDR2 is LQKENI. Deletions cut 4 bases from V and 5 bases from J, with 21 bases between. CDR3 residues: CASSRGPGHMPNEQYF. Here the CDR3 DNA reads TGTGCCAGCTCACGCGGGCCGGGACATATGCCTAACGAGCAGTACTTC.

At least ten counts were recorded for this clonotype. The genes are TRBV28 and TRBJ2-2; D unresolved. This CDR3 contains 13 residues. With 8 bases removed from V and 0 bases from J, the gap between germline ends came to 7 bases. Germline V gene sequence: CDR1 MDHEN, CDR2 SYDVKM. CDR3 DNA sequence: TGTGCCAGCGGAAATTCGAACACCGGGGAGCTGTTTTTT. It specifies CASGNSNTGELFF.

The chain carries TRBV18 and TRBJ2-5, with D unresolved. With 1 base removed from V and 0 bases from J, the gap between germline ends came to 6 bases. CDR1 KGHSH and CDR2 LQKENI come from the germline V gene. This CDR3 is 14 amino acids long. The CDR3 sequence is CASSPRSDQETQYF. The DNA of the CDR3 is TGTGCCAGCTCACCACGGTCAGACCAAGAGACCCAGTACTTC. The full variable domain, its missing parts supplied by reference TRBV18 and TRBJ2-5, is NAGVMQNPRHLVRRRGQEARLRCSPMKGHSHVYWYRQLPEEGLKFMVYLQKENIIDESGMPKERFSAEFPKEGPSILRIQQVVRGDSAAYFCASSPRSDQETQYFGPGTRLLVL.

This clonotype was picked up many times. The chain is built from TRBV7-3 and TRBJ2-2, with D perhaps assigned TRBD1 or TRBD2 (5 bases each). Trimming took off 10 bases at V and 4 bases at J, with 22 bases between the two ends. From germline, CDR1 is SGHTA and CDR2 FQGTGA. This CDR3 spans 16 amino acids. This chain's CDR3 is CATSSSSRGTTGELFF. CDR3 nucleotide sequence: TGTGCCACCTCATCTTCATCGCGAGGGACCACCGGGGAGCTGTTTTTT.

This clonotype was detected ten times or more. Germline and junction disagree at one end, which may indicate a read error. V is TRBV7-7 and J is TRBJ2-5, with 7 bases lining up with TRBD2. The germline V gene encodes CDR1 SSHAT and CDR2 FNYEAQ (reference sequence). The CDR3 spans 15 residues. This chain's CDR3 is CASSLLAEGQETQYF. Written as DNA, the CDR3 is TGTGCTAGCAGCTTGCTAGCGGAGGGCCAAGAGACCCAGTACTTC.

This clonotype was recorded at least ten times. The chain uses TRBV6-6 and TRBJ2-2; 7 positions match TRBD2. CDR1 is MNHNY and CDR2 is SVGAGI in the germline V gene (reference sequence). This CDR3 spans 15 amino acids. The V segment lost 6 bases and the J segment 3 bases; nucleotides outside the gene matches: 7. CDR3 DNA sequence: TGTGCCAGCAGCCCAGGGAGGGGAGACACCGGGGAGCTGTTTTTT. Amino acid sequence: CASSPGRGDTGELFF.

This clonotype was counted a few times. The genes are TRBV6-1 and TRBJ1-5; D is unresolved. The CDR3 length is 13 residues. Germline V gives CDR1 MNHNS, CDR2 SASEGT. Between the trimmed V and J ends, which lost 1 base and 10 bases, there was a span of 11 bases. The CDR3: CASSEEVDEPQHF. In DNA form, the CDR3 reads TGTGCCAGCAGTGAAGAGGTAGACGAACCCCAGCATTTT.

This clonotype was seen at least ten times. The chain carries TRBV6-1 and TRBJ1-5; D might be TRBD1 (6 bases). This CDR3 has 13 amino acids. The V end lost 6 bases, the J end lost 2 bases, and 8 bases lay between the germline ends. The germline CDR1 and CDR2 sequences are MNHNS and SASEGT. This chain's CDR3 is CASSRQGNQPQHF. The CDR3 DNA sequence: TGTGCCAGCAGCCGACAGGGCAATCAGCCCCAGCATTTT.

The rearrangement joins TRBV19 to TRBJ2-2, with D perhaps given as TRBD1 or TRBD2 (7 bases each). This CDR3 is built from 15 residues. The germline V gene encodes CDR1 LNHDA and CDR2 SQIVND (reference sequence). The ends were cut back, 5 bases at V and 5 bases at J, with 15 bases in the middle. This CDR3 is CASSARQGGTGELFF. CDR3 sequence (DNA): TGTGCCAGTAGTGCAAGACAGGGAGGGACCGGGGAGCTGTTTTTT. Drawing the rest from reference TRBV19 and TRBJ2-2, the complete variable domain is DGGITQSPKYLFRKEGQNVTLSCEQNLNHDAMYWYRQDPGQGLRLIYYSQIVNDFQKGDIAEGYSVSREKKESFPLTVTSAQKNPTAFYLCASSARQGGTGELFFGEGSRLTVL.

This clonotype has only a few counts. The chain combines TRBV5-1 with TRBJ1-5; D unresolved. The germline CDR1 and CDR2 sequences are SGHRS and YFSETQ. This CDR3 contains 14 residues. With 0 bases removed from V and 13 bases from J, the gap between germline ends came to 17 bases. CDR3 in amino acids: CASSLDAELGTQHF. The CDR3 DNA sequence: TGCGCCAGCAGCTTGGATGCGGAGCTGGGCACACAGCATTTT.

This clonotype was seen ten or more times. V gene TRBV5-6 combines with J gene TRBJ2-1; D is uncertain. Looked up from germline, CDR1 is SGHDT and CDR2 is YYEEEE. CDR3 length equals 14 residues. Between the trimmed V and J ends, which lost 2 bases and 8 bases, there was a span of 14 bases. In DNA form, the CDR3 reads TGTGCCAGCAGCTTATGGTATCGGTGGGATGAGCAGTTCTTC. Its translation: CASSLWYRWDEQFF.

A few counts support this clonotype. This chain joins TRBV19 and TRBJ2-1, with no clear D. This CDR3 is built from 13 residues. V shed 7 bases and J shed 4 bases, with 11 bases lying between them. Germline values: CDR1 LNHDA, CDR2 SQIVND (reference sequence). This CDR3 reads CASNQGQYNEQFF. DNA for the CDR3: TGTGCCAGTAACCAAGGGCAGTACAATGAGCAGTTCTTC.